The present T cell receptor beta chain was sequenced within a study of blood T cell repertoires in COVID-19. Study information: Acute and convalescent COVID-19 specimens originated in the United States, Italy and Spain. T cells, B-cell-depleted T cells, or PBMCs provided the cDNA or gDNA that served as material.

Germline CDR1 reads LNHDA; CDR2 reads SQIVND (reference sequence). V gave up 5 bases and J gave up 4 bases, with 9 bases separating them. This CDR3 has 14 amino acids. The table came from immunoSEQ multiplex PCR; TCRdb's copy has only in-frame clones and leaves some out. Here the sample spans around 230,000 clones, more than 65% being singletons. The V gene is TRBV19, the J gene TRBJ2-6; D perhaps matches TRBD2 (5 bases). The receptor comes from an elderly woman with acute or convalescent COVID-19. Sequencing was done on a sample of peripheral blood. CDR3 coding DNA: TGTGCCAGTAGTGGAGGTACCGGGGCCAACGTCCTGACTTTC. It encodes CASSGGTGANVLTF.